This TCR beta chain was retrieved from a study of blood T cell repertoires in COVID-19. Study at large: Some COVID-19 samples were acute and others convalescent; all came from the United States, Italy and Spain. Nucleic acid was either cDNA or gDNA, and it came from T cells, B-cell-depleted T cells, or PBMCs.

This CDR3 is 13 amino acids long. The V segment lost 7 bases and the J segment 7 bases; nucleotides outside the gene matches: 1. Germline CDR1 reads MDHEN; CDR2 reads SYDVKM. Per the original data handling: The authors estimated nucleated cell counts from reference gene primer amplification. Measured with immunoSEQ multiplex PCR; TCRdb has only the in-frame clones, and not every one. D and trimming come from the DNA, and the V and J calls and clone size come from that table. The table shows about 80,000 clones, with less than 85% occurring only once. This TCR derives from a human donor in a cohort sampled during active COVID-19. The V and J genes are TRBV28 and TRBJ1-6; TRBD1 aligns across 10 bases. Sequencing was performed on peripheral blood. The CDR3 nucleotides read TGTGCCAGCATGGGACAGGGGAATTCACCCCTCCACTTT. This sequence encodes CASMGQGNSPLHF.